This T cell receptor (beta chain) came from a study of cytomegalovirus exposure and HLA in healthy donors. Study context: A later analysis reported the approximately 120 validation repertoires used the same platform as the approximately 670 first-cohort repertoires. General study results and limits: It was 164 TCR beta chains that were listed as cytomegalovirus-associated.

The trim removed 11 bases at V and 0 bases at J, leaving 19 bases unmatched. The CDR3 totals 18 residues. Germline-derived CDR1 and CDR2 are MNHEY and SMNVEV (reference sequence). With respect to this clone: Antigen specificity is unknown.

Using immunoSEQ multiplex PCR, the repertoire was profiled, and TCRdb retains in-frame clones only, with some absent. Of approximately 300,000 clones in the sample, around 86% were seen once. Sample: PBMCs. This chain joins TRBV27 and TRBJ1-5; 7 nucleotides line up with TRBD1. This receptor was taken from a woman aged 18 to 35 in good health and CMV-seronegative. The CDR3 sequence: CADYRVGQLAYSNQPQHF. The DNA of the CDR3 is TGTGCCGACTATAGGGTGGGACAGCTTGCTTATAGCAATCAGCCCCAGCATTTT.